This TCR beta chain was sequenced for a study of blood T cells in healthy people across ages. Broader study findings: Across samples, TCR beta diversity tracked strongly with naive T cell percentage. Donor CMV infection status was unknown, possibly confounding age-related changes in expanded clonotypes.

The second PCR ran roughly 7 to 11 cycles with a sample-barcoded 5' primer and J-beta primers. A tag from a template-switch adaptor with 12 random nucleotides marked each cDNA molecule. Researchers report that each sample yielded at least 3 million CDR3-containing paired-end reads. TCRdb used MiXCR to reprocess the 5' RACE reads, holding one entry per CDR3 protein. The sample has around 1.5 million distinct CDR3 sequences, approximately 40% seen once. As concerns this clonotype: The antigen remains undetermined.

The sequence derives from a young woman in good health. The sample consisted of blood.

CDR3 DNA sequence: TGTGCCAGCAGCCGTAGCGGGAGTGGGGTGAATGAGCAGTTCTTC. It codes for CASSRSGSGVNEQFF. This chain links TRBV6-5 with TRBJ2-1; 9 bases fit TRBD2. The CDR3 consists of 15 residues. CDR1 and CDR2 (germline): MNHEY, SVGAGI. Unmatched junction bases numbered 10, after V lost 6 bases and J lost 7 bases.